This entry concerns a single T cell receptor beta chain. The antigen remains unidentified. Other DNA sequences in this specimen translate into the identical CDR3. This entry comes from a study of shared clonotypes between healthy human individuals. Study-level findings and limits: Generally, naive subsets came out with larger estimated richness than memory subsets. Rarefaction curves obtained for sorted subsets showed sequencing incomplete despite large depth. With several donors compared, around 5.4% of naive CD4 clonotypes were shared.

An approximately 180 ng quantity of DNA, tens of thousands of T cell genomes, went into the sorted-subset replicate PCRs. Here immunoSEQ multiplex PCR was the method, and the copy in TCRdb shows in-frame clones only, minus some. The sample includes millions of clones, roughly 94% seen only once; the top ten take approximately 1.2%. The naive CD8 fraction comprised CD45RO-negative cells positively selected for CCR7 and excluded terminally differentiated effector memory CD45RA+ cells. V was trimmed by 1 base and J by 4 bases, leaving 5 bases between them. Germline values: CDR1 SGHVS, CDR2 FNYEAQ. The CDR3 is 13 amino acids.

Sequencing was done on a sample of naive CD8+ T cells sorted from blood. This sequence was found in a man between 18 and 29 years old in good health. The chain couples TRBV7-6 to TRBJ2-1; D unresolved. CDR3 loop: CASSLVSYNEQFF. CDR3 DNA sequence: TGTGCCAGCAGCTTAGTCTCGTACAATGAGCAGTTCTTC.